The rows below give T cell receptor beta chains drawn from one sample of a study of blood T cell repertoires in COVID-19. Some clones are missing from TCRdb's copy, which holds only in-frame ones; the method was immunoSEQ multiplex PCR. The sample has around 180,000 clones; more than 75% are singletons. Sequenced material: peripheral blood. These receptors all come from a middle-aged man with active or convalescent COVID-19. CDR3s include the opening cysteine and the closing phenylalanine or tryptophan. D genes are given only for firm matches. The size entry is marked missing in some rows and otherwise reads once, few, many or a size class.

d_call	v_call	clone_size	j_call	cdr3_nt	cdr3_aa
-	TRBV11-2	few	TRBJ1-2	TGTGCCAGCAGCTTAGTTGGAGGGTCCCGACCGTCTAACTATGGCTACACCTTC	CASSLVGGSRPSNYGYTF
-	TRBV19	-	TRBJ2-1	TGTGCCAGTGGCGACTACTCAAGCCTCTACAATGAGCAGTTCTTC	CASGDYSSLYNEQFF
-	TRBV11-2	-	TRBJ2-1	TGTGCCAGCAGCTTGCGGGGTTCCTACAATGAGCAGTTCTTC	CASSLRGSYNEQFF
TRBD1	TRBV10-3	-	TRBJ1-3	TGTGCCATCAGTGAGGGGACAGGGGGAAACACCATATATTTT	CAISEGTGGNTIYF
TRBD2	TRBV9	-	TRBJ2-3	TGTGCCAGCAGCGTAGGTCGGCTAGCGGGGGGTCGGGATACGCAGTATTTT	CASSVGRLAGGRDTQYF
-	TRBV5-5	-	TRBJ1-1	TGTGCCAGCAGCCCTCAGGGAATGAACACTGAAGCTTTCTTT	CASSPQGMNTEAFF
-	TRBV5-6	-	TRBJ1-1	TGTGCCAGCAGCTTGTTGGGGGGTGGCACTGAAGCTTTCTTT	CASSLLGGGTEAFF
TRBD1	TRBV12-3/TRBV12-4	once	TRBJ1-2	TGTGCCAGCAGCCCAGGGGGCCATGGCTACACCTTC	CASSPGGHGYTF
-	TRBV11-2	-	TRBJ2-3	TGTGCCAGCAGATTCTTACGGGGTCGGAGCACAGATACGCAGTATTTT	CASRFLRGRSTDTQYF
-	TRBV6-5	-	TRBJ2-1	TGTGCCAGCAGTTTAGACCCACAGGGAAAGCAGTTCTTC	CASSLDPQGKQFF
TRBD1	TRBV25-1	-	TRBJ2-1	TGTGCCAGCAGTATGGGCACACCGGGACAGGGGCTGTTTAAGCAGTTCTTC	CASSMGTPGQGLFKQFF
-	TRBV7-2	-	TRBJ1-5	TGTGCCAGCAGCTTGCGTTATAGCAATCAGCCCCAGCATTTT	CASSLRYSNQPQHF
-	TRBV12-3/TRBV12-4	-	TRBJ1-2	TGTGCCAGCAGTGTCACACAAGGCTACACCTTC	CASSVTQGYTF
TRBD1	TRBV2	-	TRBJ2-7	TGTGCCAGCTCCGGGACAGTGGGAGCCTACGAGCAGTACTTC	CASSGTVGAYEQYF
TRBD1	TRBV2	-	TRBJ1-2	TGTGCCAGCAGCCGGACAGGTGACTATGGCTACACCTTC	CASSRTGDYGYTF
-	TRBV28	-	TRBJ1-2	TGTGCCAGCAGTCCCCCCAATGGAGCGGTCATATCTGGCTACACCTTC	CASSPPNGAVISGYTF
TRBD2	TRBV3-1/TRBV3-2	-	TRBJ2-3	TGTGCCAGCAGCCAAGATCGGGTAGCGGGGATGGATACGCAGTATTTT	CASSQDRVAGMDTQYF
-	TRBV7-9	-	TRBJ1-1	TGTGCCAGCAGCCGTCCACCACAGAAGAACACTGAAGCTTTCTTT	CASSRPPQKNTEAFF
-	TRBV27	-	TRBJ1-4	TGTGCCAGCCGCGAATCGGGAGCAACTAATGAAAAACTGTTTTTT	CASRESGATNEKLFF
TRBD2	TRBV7-9	-	TRBJ2-3	TGTGCCAGCAGCTTCCCTAGCGGGGGGAACACAGATACGCAGTATTTT	CASSFPSGGNTDTQYF
TRBD1	TRBV30	-	TRBJ1-4	TGTGCCCGAGCCCAGGGACAGGGAGGGCATGAAAAACTGTTTTTT	CARAQGQGGHEKLFF
-	TRBV5-4	-	TRBJ2-5	TGTGCCAGCAGCTTGGCCGCAGGGGAAGAGACCCAGTACTTC	CASSLAAGEETQYF
-	TRBV27	-	TRBJ1-2	TGTGCCAGCAGTTCCACATCTAACTATGGCTACACCTTC	CASSSTSNYGYTF
-	TRBV5-1	-	TRBJ1-3	TGCGCCAGCAGCCCGCTTTTGGGCGATGGAAACACCATATATTTT	CASSPLLGDGNTIYF
-	TRBV6-6	-	TRBJ2-7	TGTGCCAGCAGTTATGTCGGGGGAACCTACGAGCAGTACTTC	CASSYVGGTYEQYF
-	TRBV20-1	-	TRBJ2-7	TGCAGTGCCCCTCAGGGGGGGCAGTACTTC	CSAPQGGQYF
TRBD1	TRBV10-3	-	TRBJ2-7	TGTGCCATCAGTGTCGCAGGGGGCCCGACTCTGTACTTC	CAISVAGGPTLYF
-	TRBV7-2	-	TRBJ2-1	TGTGCCAGCAATCCAGGGATCTACTACAATGAGCAGTTCTTC	CASNPGIYYNEQFF
-	TRBV15	-	TRBJ2-3	TGTGCCACCAGCAGGTTCGAGACTGCTCCCACAGATACGCAGTATTTT	CATSRFETAPTDTQYF
TRBD2	TRBV5-6	-	TRBJ2-4	TGTGCCAGCAGCTTGGGGGTAACTAGCGGGGGACACATTCAGTACTTC	CASSLGVTSGGHIQYF
-	TRBV10-1	-	TRBJ2-1	TGCGCCAGCAGTGCCGGGTCTTGGTCGGCTGAGCAGTTCTTC	CASSAGSWSAEQFF
-	TRBV30	-	TRBJ2-7	TGTGCCTGGACCCGAAGGCTAATCACGGGGAGTGCCTACGAGCAGTACTTC	CAWTRRLITGSAYEQYF
TRBD1	TRBV28	-	TRBJ2-5	TGTGCCAGCAGTTCCGACAGGGGCCAAGAGACCCAGTACTTC	CASSSDRGQETQYF
-	TRBV9	-	TRBJ1-1	TGTGCCAGCAGCGTCGAGGGTGAGACTGAAGCTTTCTTT	CASSVEGETEAFF
TRBD1	TRBV12-3/TRBV12-4	-	TRBJ1-4	TGTGCCATCCAAAGACAGGGGGAAGAAAAACTGTTTTTT	CAIQRQGEEKLFF
-	TRBV5-6	-	TRBJ1-5	TGTGCCAGCAGCTTGGCGACAGGATTTCAGCCCCAGCATTTT	CASSLATGFQPQHF
TRBD1	TRBV19	-	TRBJ1-4	TGTGCCAGTAGGAACCTTTACGACAGGGCCGAAAAACTGTTTTTT	CASRNLYDRAEKLFF
TRBD1	TRBV20-1	-	TRBJ1-1	TGCAGTGCTAGTCGACAGGTGAGGGGGCAAGCTTTCTTT	CSASRQVRGQAFF
TRBD2	TRBV19	few	TRBJ2-1	TGTGCCAGTAGTATGCGGGGGAATTACAATGAGCAGTTCTTC	CASSMRGNYNEQFF
TRBD1	TRBV6-2/TRBV6-3	few	TRBJ1-2	TGTGCCAGCAGCTCATACAGGGGGCCCATCTATGGCTACACCTTC	CASSSYRGPIYGYTF
TRBD1	TRBV14	-	TRBJ1-1	TGTGCCAGCAGCCCTAGTGGACAGGGTGAGGCTTTCTTT	CASSPSGQGEAFF
-	TRBV3-1/TRBV3-2	many	TRBJ2-7	TGTGCCAGCAGCCAAGACAGGGGCTCCTACGAGCAGTACTTC	CASSQDRGSYEQYF
-	TRBV4-3	once	TRBJ2-3	TGCGCCAGCAGCCCTCTTGGGGGGACTAGCACAGATACGCAGTATTTT	CASSPLGGTSTDTQYF
-	TRBV6-6	-	TRBJ2-5	TGTGCCAGCAAGCTTCAAGAGACCCAGTACTTC	CASKLQETQYF
TRBD1	TRBV27	-	TRBJ2-2	TGTGCCAGCAGTTCCCCGCTTAGGACAGGGATGAACACCGGGGAGCTGTTTTTT	CASSSPLRTGMNTGELFF
TRBD1	TRBV7-2	few	TRBJ2-7	TGTGCCAGCAGCTCCGCAAGTGGACAGGCGAGCTACGAGCAGTACTTC	CASSSASGQASYEQYF
-	TRBV3-1/TRBV3-2	-	TRBJ1-1	TGTGCCAGCAGCCAAGGTGGTCCTTTGGATGAGGCGAGGACTGAAGCTTTCTTT	CASSQGGPLDEARTEAFF
-	TRBV28	-	TRBJ1-1	TGTGCCAGCAGCGCGGTTTCTGAAGCTTTCTTT	CASSAVSEAFF
TRBD1	TRBV7-3	-	TRBJ2-3	TGTGCCAGCAGCGCTTACCCCCAGGGGGCCAACCCCACAGATACGCAGTATTTT	CASSAYPQGANPTDTQYF
-	TRBV6-5	-	TRBJ2-7	TGTGCCAGCAGTCGGAGGCTGGATGAGCAGTACTTC	CASSRRLDEQYF
-	TRBV5-6	few	TRBJ1-2	TGTGCCAGCAGCTCGGTGTCGGGGGGCGGCTACACCTTC	CASSSVSGGGYTF
-	TRBV7-7	-	TRBJ2-1	TGTGCTAGCAGCTTAATAGCATCGGGTGAGCAGTTCTTC	CASSLIASGEQFF
-	TRBV6-5	few	TRBJ2-7	TGTGCCAGCAGTTACTCCAGACATAGCTACGAGCAGTACTTC	CASSYSRHSYEQYF
-	TRBV2	-	TRBJ1-5	TGTGCCAGCAGTGCGACTAGGGGAATCGGTCAGCCCCAGCATTTT	CASSATRGIGQPQHF
TRBD1	TRBV2	-	TRBJ2-2	TGTGCCAGCAGTGGCCAGGGGGCAGCGACCGGGGAGCTGTTTTTT	CASSGQGAATGELFF
-	TRBV2	-	TRBJ2-5	TGTGCCAGCGGAGGGCGGCAAGAGACCCAGTACTTC	CASGGRQETQYF
-	TRBV12-3/TRBV12-4	-	TRBJ2-3	TGTGCCAGCAGACAGAGCACAGATACGCAGTATTTT	CASRQSTDTQYF
TRBD2	TRBV7-2	-	TRBJ2-7	TGTGCCAGCAGCTTCATAGCGGGCAGGTCCGAGCAGTACTTC	CASSFIAGRSEQYF
-	TRBV6-2/TRBV6-3	-	TRBJ1-1	TGTGCCAGCAGCACCCATGGGGGGAGGAGTGAAGCTTTCTTT	CASSTHGGRSEAFF
-	TRBV24-1	-	TRBJ2-5	TGTGCCACCGGGCCAGGTGGGAGAGAGACCCAGTACTTC	CATGPGGRETQYF